This T cell receptor beta chain was sequenced during a study of cytomegalovirus exposure and HLA in healthy donors. In germline, CDR1 is SEHNR, CDR2 FQNEAQ (reference sequence). V lost 3 bases, J lost 3 bases, and 7 bases lay in between. CDR3 length equals 13 residues. General study results and limits: Altogether, 150 to 200 TCR beta chains were recorded as cytomegalovirus-associated. Owing to their indistinguishability, certain V segments, notably TRBV6-2 and TRBV6-3, were excluded.

The donors gave bone marrow, and they were healthy. At the time of sampling, donors were nominally healthy, though unrecorded immune exposures were likely. Researchers ran the PCR with 60 Vbeta and 13 Jbeta primers. The repertoire was sequenced with immunoSEQ multiplex PCR; TCRdb's copy has only in-frame clones and lacks some. The top ten clones hold under 2% of a sample with 110,000 to 150,000 clones, 9.7% of them seen once. Only a few counts were recorded for this clone. The antigen is undetermined. This sequence joins TRBV7-9 and TRBJ2-3; D is undetermined. The specimen was PBMCs. The receptor comes from a man aged 50-60 years in good health and CMV-seronegative. CDR3 amino acids: CASSFAATDTQYF. Here the CDR3 DNA reads TGTGCCAGCAGCTTTGCGGCAACAGATACGCAGTATTTT.